This is a list of T cell receptor beta chains from one sample in a study of T cell responses to AZD1222 COVID-19 vaccine. Assay used: immunoSEQ multiplex PCR; TCRdb lists only in-frame clones, some missing. This table holds about 180,000 clones, more than 80% found once. The source was peripheral blood, collected on day 0 of AZD1222 vaccination. Receptor source: an adult in good health. CDR3s leave out the opening cysteine and the closing phenylalanine or tryptophan. Each record gives: CDR3 protein, D gene, V gene, J gene. D genes are given only for firm matches.

ASSVGTRVSTEAF	NA	TRBV9	TRBJ1-1
ATSAVHDLPGPRTIYNEQF	NA	TRBV24-1	TRBJ2-1
ASSFGSFRYNEQF	NA	TRBV5-6	TRBJ2-1
ASSGWTGEITGANVLT	TRBD1	TRBV25-1	TRBJ2-6
ASRYPAGLNTEAF	NA	TRBV7-9	TRBJ1-1
ASSARTDTQY	NA	TRBV6-4	TRBJ2-3
ASSLLAGWGGELF	NA	TRBV11-2	TRBJ2-2
ASSEAGTSSTGELF	TRBD2	TRBV2	TRBJ2-2
ASSVGRRPGDTQY	NA	TRBV2	TRBJ2-3
ASSLTNMGHSPLH	NA	TRBV5-8	TRBJ1-6
ASSFGGVYEQY	TRBD2	TRBV5-6	TRBJ2-7
ASSPGTGDNEQF	TRBD1	TRBV7-9	TRBJ2-1
ASSPISGTLIQETQY	NA	TRBV18	TRBJ2-5
ASSPGTGFGTGELF	TRBD1	TRBV7-2	TRBJ2-2
ASIRQGAMNTEAF	TRBD1	TRBV27	TRBJ1-1
ASSLGTAYGYT	TRBD1	TRBV5-1	TRBJ1-2
ASILQGSNQPQH	TRBD1	TRBV6-5	TRBJ1-5
ASSAYNEQF	NA	TRBV27	TRBJ2-1
AWSGKSGRALFPDTQY	TRBD2	TRBV30	TRBJ2-3
ASSRNRATPEQY	NA	TRBV19	TRBJ2-7
ASSVDGSNQPQH	NA	TRBV2	TRBJ1-5
ASSPPYPTDTQY	NA	TRBV18	TRBJ2-3
ASSLAEIFTDTQY	NA	TRBV5-4	TRBJ2-3
ATSDLTVSGYT	NA	TRBV24-1	TRBJ1-2
ASSGTGTGDKLFTDTQY	TRBD1	TRBV5-6	TRBJ2-3
ASRSGTSGVQWQF	TRBD2	TRBV6-5	TRBJ2-1
ASSSSGGSSYNEQF	NA	TRBV7-2	TRBJ2-1
ASSDSRGEKLF	NA	TRBV6-1	TRBJ1-4
ASSFSSSSGSSYEQY	TRBD2	TRBV27	TRBJ2-7
ASSKREGRNEQF	TRBD2	TRBV19	TRBJ2-1
ASSVGAKDNTIY	NA	TRBV11-3	TRBJ1-3
ASSQDRGETQY	TRBD1	TRBV19	TRBJ2-5
ASSLGLLGGQMYEQY	NA	TRBV7-2	TRBJ2-7
ASSASPGVGYT	NA	TRBV6-4	TRBJ1-2
ASSDGQGFSNQPQH	TRBD1	TRBV6-1	TRBJ1-5
ASSPGTSGIGEQY	TRBD2	TRBV18	TRBJ2-7
SARTGTNTEAF	TRBD1	TRBV29-1	TRBJ1-1
ASGTQGPIEQF	NA	TRBV27	TRBJ2-1
ASSLAETEDSPLH	NA	TRBV7-9	TRBJ1-6
ASSEDGEGLNYGYT	NA	TRBV2	TRBJ1-2
ASSLRHKTGVGSYGYT	TRBD1	TRBV27	TRBJ1-2
ASSVPDGRYEQY	NA	TRBV25-1	TRBJ2-7
ASSILTGINYGYT	TRBD1	TRBV5-4	TRBJ1-2
ASSLRGRDRGSTGELF	TRBD1	TRBV4-1	TRBJ2-2
ASVELAGRSYEQY	TRBD2	TRBV2	TRBJ2-7
ASSPEGQGGGYT	TRBD1	TRBV5-1	TRBJ1-2
ASSSTGAVYGYT	TRBD1	TRBV7-9	TRBJ1-2
ASSMYDPGELF	NA	TRBV19	TRBJ2-2
ASSEDGEGNQPQH	NA	TRBV6-5	TRBJ1-5
ASSEAPLEQY	NA	TRBV2	TRBJ2-7
ASSPRERQPYGYT	NA	TRBV25-1	TRBJ1-2
ASSYLAGHHEQY	TRBD2	TRBV6-2/TRBV6-3	TRBJ2-7
ASSSPGSRGKETQY	NA	TRBV6-5	TRBJ2-5
ASTPGPYQETQY	NA	TRBV19	TRBJ2-5